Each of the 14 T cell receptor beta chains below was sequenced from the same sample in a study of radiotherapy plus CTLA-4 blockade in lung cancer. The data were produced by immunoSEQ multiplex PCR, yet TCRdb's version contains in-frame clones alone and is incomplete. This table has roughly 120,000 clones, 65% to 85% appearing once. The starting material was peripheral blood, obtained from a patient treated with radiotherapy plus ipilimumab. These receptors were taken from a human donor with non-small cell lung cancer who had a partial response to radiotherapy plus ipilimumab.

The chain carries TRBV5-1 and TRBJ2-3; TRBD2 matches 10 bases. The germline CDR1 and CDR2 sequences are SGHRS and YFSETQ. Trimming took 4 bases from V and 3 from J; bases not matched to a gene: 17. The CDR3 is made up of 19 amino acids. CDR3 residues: CASSPEASGSMSWTDTQYF. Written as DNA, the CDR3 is TGCGCCAGCAGCCCGGAGGCTAGCGGGAGCATGTCTTGGACAGATACGCAGTATTTT.

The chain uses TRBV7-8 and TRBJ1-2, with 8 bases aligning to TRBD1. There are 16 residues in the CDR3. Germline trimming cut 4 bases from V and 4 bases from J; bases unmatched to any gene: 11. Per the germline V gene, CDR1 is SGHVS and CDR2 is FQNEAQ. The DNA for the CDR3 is TGTGCCAGCAGCTACGCCGTGGGACAGGCCGTCTATGGCTACACCTTC. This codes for CASSYAVGQAVYGYTF.

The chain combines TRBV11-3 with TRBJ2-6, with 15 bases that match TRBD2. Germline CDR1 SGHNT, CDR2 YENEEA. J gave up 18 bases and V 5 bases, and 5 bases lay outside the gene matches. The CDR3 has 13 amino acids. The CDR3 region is CASSEGLAGGPTF. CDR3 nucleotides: TGTGCCAGCAGCGAGGGACTAGCGGGAGGTCCGACTTTC.

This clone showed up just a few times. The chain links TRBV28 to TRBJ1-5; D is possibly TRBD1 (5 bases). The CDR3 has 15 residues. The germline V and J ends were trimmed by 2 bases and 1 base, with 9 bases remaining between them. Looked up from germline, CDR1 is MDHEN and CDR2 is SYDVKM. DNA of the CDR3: TGTGCCAGCAGTTTAAGGGGTCCGAGCAATCAGCCCCAGCATTTT. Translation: CASSLRGPSNQPQHF.

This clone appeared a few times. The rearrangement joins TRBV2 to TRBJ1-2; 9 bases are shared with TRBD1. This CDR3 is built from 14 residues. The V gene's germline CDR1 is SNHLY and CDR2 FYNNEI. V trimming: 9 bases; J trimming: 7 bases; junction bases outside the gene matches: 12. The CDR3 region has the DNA TGTGCCAGTGAGGGGGGACAGGGAGCGCCTGGCTACACCTTC. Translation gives CASEGGQGAPGYTF.

The CDR3 DNA sequence: TGTGCCTGGAGTGCAGGAGGCGAGGAAAAACTGTTTTTT. It translates to CAWSAGGEEKLFF. This chain uses TRBV30 with TRBJ1-4, with no clear D. Trimming removed 1 base at V and 8 bases at J, with 11 bases between. Germline V lookup: CDR1 GTSNPN, CDR2 SVGIG (reference sequence). The CDR3 covers 13 residues.

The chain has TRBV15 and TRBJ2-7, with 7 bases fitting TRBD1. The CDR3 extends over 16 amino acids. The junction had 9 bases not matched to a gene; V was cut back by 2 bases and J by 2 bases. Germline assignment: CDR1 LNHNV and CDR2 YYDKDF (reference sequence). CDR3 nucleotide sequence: TGTGCCACCAGCAGACACATGGCCGGGACAGCCTACGAGCAGTACTTC. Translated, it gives CATSRHMAGTAYEQYF.

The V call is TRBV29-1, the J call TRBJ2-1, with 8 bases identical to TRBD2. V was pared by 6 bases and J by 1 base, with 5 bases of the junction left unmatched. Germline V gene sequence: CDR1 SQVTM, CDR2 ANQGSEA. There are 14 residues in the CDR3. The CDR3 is CSVAVAGSYNEQFF. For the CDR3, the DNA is TGCAGCGTGGCGGTAGCGGGGTCCTACAATGAGCAGTTCTTC.

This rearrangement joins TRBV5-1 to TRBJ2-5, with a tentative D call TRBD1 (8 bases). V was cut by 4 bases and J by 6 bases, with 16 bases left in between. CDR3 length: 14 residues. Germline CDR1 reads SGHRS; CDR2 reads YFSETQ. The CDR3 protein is CASSPTGGGKTQYF. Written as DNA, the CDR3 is TGCGCCAGCAGCCCTACAGGGGGGGGAAAGACCCAGTACTTC.

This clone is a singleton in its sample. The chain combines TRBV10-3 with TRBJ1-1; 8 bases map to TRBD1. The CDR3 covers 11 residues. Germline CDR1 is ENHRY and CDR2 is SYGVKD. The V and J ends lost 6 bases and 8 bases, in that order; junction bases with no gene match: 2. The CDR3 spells CAISRDREAFF. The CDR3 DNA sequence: TGTGCCATCAGCCGGGACAGGGAAGCTTTCTTT.

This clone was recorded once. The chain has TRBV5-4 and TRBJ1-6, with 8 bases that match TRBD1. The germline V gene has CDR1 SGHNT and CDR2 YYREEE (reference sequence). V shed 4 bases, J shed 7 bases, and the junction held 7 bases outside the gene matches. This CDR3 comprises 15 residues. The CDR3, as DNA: TGTGCCAGCAGCCGCGGACAGGGAATGAATTCACCCCTCCACTTT. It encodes CASSRGQGMNSPLHF.

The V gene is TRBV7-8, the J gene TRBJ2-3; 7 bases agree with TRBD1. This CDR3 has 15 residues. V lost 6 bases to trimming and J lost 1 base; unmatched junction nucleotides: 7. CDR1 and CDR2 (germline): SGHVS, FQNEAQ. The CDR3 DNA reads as TGTGCCAGCAGGCGGAGACAGGGAGGCACAGATACGCAGTATTTT. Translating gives CASRRRQGGTDTQYF.

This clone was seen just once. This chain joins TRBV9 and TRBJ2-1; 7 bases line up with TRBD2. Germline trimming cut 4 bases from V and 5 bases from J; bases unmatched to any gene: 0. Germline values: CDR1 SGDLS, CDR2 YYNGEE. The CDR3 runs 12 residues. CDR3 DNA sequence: TGTGCCAGCAGCCGGGGGGACAATGAGCAGTTCTTC. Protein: CASSRGDNEQFF.

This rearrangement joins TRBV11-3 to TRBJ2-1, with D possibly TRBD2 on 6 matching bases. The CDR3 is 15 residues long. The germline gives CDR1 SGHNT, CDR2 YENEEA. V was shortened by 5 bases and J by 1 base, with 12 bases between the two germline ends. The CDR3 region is CASSQLAGSYNEQFF. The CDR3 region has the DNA TGTGCCAGCAGCCAACTAGCAGGATCCTACAATGAGCAGTTCTTC. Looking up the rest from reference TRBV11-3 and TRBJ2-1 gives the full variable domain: EAGVVQSPRYKIIEKKQPVAFWCNPISGHNTLYWYLQNLGQGPELLIRYENEEAVDDSQLPKDRFSAERLKGVDSTLKIQPAELGDSAVYLCASSQLAGSYNEQFFGPGTRLTVL.